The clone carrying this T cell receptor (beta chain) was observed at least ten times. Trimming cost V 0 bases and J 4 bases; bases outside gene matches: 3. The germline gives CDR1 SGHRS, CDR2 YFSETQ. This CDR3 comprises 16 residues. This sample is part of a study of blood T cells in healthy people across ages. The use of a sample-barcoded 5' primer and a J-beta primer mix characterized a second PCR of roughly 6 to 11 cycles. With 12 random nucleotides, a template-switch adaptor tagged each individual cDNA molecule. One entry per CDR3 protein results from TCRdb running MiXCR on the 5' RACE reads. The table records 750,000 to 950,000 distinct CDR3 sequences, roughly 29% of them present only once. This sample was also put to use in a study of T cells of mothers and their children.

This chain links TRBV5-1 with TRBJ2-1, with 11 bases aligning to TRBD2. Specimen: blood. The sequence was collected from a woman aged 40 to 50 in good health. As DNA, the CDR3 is TGCGCCAGCAGCTTGGCTAGCGGGGGGTATTACAATGAGCAGTTCTTC. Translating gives CASSLASGGYYNEQFF.